One and the same sample provided the 30 T cell receptor beta chains below, sequenced in a study of blood T cell repertoires in COVID-19. Method: immunoSEQ multiplex PCR; TCRdb's copy keeps in-frame clones and lacks some. The sample consists of roughly 230,000 clones, approximately 84% of them appearing once. Sequencing was carried out using peripheral blood. The receptors were sampled from a man in his fifties with acute or convalescent COVID-19.

V is TRBV16 and J is TRBJ1-4; D is ambiguous. Trimming took off 5 bases at V and 4 bases at J, with 8 bases between the two ends. CDR1 is KGHSY, CDR2 FQNENV, per germline. CDR3 length: 13 residues. The CDR3 is CASSGGRNEKLFF. CDR3 coding DNA: TGTGCCAGCAGCGGAGGGCGTAATGAAAAACTGTTTTTT.

There are a few counts of this clone. The chain employs TRBV6-5 and TRBJ1-5; tentatively, D is TRBD1 (6 bases). The germline gives CDR1 MNHEY, CDR2 SVGAGI. The CDR3 totals 15 residues. The V and J ends lost 11 bases and 0 bases respectively, with 17 bases between them. The CDR3 reads CALGRGAYSNQPQHF. CDR3 DNA: TGTGCCTTAGGCAGGGGAGCATATAGCAATCAGCCCCAGCATTTT.

The V gene is TRBV3-1 (or the pseudogene TRBV3-2), the J gene TRBJ2-2; 7 bases agree with TRBD2. This CDR3 has 13 residues. Germline lookup yields CDR1 LGHDT and CDR2 YNNKEL (reference sequence). Trimming at V came to 5 bases and at J to 5 bases, leaving 2 bases not matched to a gene. For the CDR3, the DNA is TGTGCCAGCAGCGAACTAGCGACCGGGGAGCTGTTTTTT. Protein sequence: CASSELATGELFF.

V and J are TRBV7-9 and TRBJ2-7, with D unresolved. Trimming removed 2 bases at V and 0 bases at J, with 14 bases between. The length of the CDR3 is 16 residues. The V gene's germline CDR1 is SEHNR and CDR2 FQNEAQ (reference sequence). The CDR3 bases are TGTGCCAGCAGCTTATTAACAGCCTCTGGCTCCTACGAGCAGTACTTC. Translating gives CASSLLTASGSYEQYF.

The rearrangement uses TRBV28 and TRBJ1-3, with D uncertain. The germline gives CDR1 MDHEN, CDR2 SYDVKM. This CDR3 contains 16 residues. V lost 4 bases and J 0 bases, leaving 13 bases between the germline ends. The DNA of the CDR3 is TGTGCCAGCAGTTCAACCCGCTACGGCTCTGGAAACACCATATATTTT. It is translated as CASSSTRYGSGNTIYF. The entire variable domain, with the rest obtained from reference TRBV28 and TRBJ1-3, is as follows: DVKVTQSSRYLVKRTGEKVFLECVQDMDHENMFWYRQDPGLGLRLIYFSYDVKMKEKGDIPEGYSVSREKKERFSLILESASTNQTSMYLCASSSTRYGSGNTIYFGEGSWLTVV.

This chain connects TRBV18 to TRBJ1-5; the D is unclear. Trimming cost V 3 bases and J 2 bases, with 8 bases left between them. Germline CDR1 is KGHSH and CDR2 is LQKENI. This CDR3 region has 14 residues. The CDR3 coding sequence is TGTGCCAGCTCACCCGACGGAGGCAATCAGCCCCAGCATTTT. Translation gives CASSPDGGNQPQHF.

V usage is TRBV18 and J usage is TRBJ1-3; D uncertain. The V and J ends lost 4 bases and 0 bases respectively, with 16 bases between them. Looked up from germline, CDR1 is KGHSH and CDR2 is LQKENI. The CDR3 runs 17 residues. CDR3 sequence (DNA): TGTGCCAGCTCACTGTCCCGGGATCCAACCTCTGGAAACACCATATATTTT. Protein product: CASSLSRDPTSGNTIYF.

V and J are TRBV23-1 and TRBJ2-7, with a weak D call TRBD1 (5 bases). TRBV23-1 is reported as an ORF; its role is uncertain. V lost 0 bases to trimming and J lost 2 bases, with 5 bases between them. The CDR3 extends over 13 amino acids. CDR3 loop: CASSQSDTYEQYF. The CDR3 nucleotides are TGCGCCAGCAGTCAATCGGACACCTACGAGCAGTACTTC.

The CDR3: CASRRTGRNNEQFF. CDR3 in DNA: TGTGCCAGCAGAAGGACAGGGCGGAACAATGAGCAGTTCTTC. This chain links TRBV14 with TRBJ2-1, with 8 bases aligning to TRBD1. Germline CDR1 SGHDN, CDR2 FVKESK. V lost 6 bases, J lost 5 bases, and 6 bases stayed unmatched. This CDR3 has 14 residues.

The CDR3 region is CASSLELLAGEGYNEQFF. CDR3 DNA: TGTGCCAGCAGCTTAGAGTTATTGGCGGGAGAAGGCTACAATGAGCAGTTCTTC. The V gene is TRBV11-2, the J gene TRBJ2-1, with 7 bases aligning to TRBD2. Trimming took 0 bases from V and 3 from J; bases not matched to a gene: 11. The CDR3 length is 18 residues. Germline-derived CDR1 and CDR2 are SGHAT and FQNNGV.

This chain uses TRBV10-2 with TRBJ2-7; no clear D. Germline-derived CDR1 and CDR2 are WSHSY and SAAADI. The CDR3 is 12 residues long. Trimming removed 0 bases at V and 3 bases at J, with 3 bases between. The CDR3 DNA reads as TGCGCCAGCAGTGAGTCCGGCTACGAGCAGTACTTC. This encodes CASSESGYEQYF.

The chain joins TRBV14 to TRBJ1-1; 7 bases are a match to TRBD1. The CDR3 has 14 amino acids. CDR1 is SGHDN and CDR2 is FVKESK in the germline V gene. V lost 2 bases to trimming and J lost 4 bases; unmatched junction nucleotides: 4. CDR3 coding DNA: TGTGCCAGCAGCCAAAGACAGGGTCGCACTGAAGCTTTCTTT. Its translation: CASSQRQGRTEAFF. Combining the CDR3 with reference TRBV14 and TRBJ1-1 gives the whole variable domain EAGVTQFPSHSVIEKGQTVTLRCDPISGHDNLYWYRRVMGKEIKFLLHFVKESKQDESGMPNNRFLAERTGGTYSTLKVQPAELEDSGVYFCASSQRQGRTEAFFGQGTRLTVV.

The chain links TRBV11-1 to TRBJ1-1; maybe TRBD1 (6 bases). Germline CDR1 and CDR2: SGHAT and FQDESV (reference sequence). V was pared by 1 base and J by 1 base, with 10 bases between. This CDR3 has 15 residues. The CDR3 sequence: CASSLVQGTNTEAFF. The DNA for the CDR3 is TGTGCCAGCAGCTTAGTCCAGGGGACGAACACTGAAGCTTTCTTT.

V and J are TRBV28 and TRBJ1-3; D not resolved. The CDR3 contains 15 residues. V was cut by 6 bases and J by 0 bases, with 12 bases left in between. From germline, CDR1 is MDHEN and CDR2 SYDVKM. In DNA, the CDR3 is TGTGCCAGCAGCGAAACATGGAGCTCTGGAAACACCATATATTTT. Residues: CASSETWSSGNTIYF.

This clone was found a few times. This chain joins TRBV7-2 and TRBJ1-1; no clear D. Trimming removed 0 bases from V and 6 bases from J, with 8 bases in between. The CDR3 sequence is 13 residues long. Germline lookup yields CDR1 SGHTA and CDR2 FQGNSA. CDR3 in DNA: TGTGCCAGCAGCTTAGCGACAACAGCTGAAGCTTTCTTT. Translated, it gives CASSLATTAEAFF.

The V call is TRBV7-8, the J call TRBJ2-7; D gene uncertain. V gave up 5 bases and J gave up 0 bases, with 11 bases separating them. The CDR3 runs to 14 residues. CDR1 and CDR2 (germline): SGHVS, FQNEAQ. In DNA, the CDR3 is TGTGCCAGCAGCCCGCGGTCGCGCTCCTACGAGCAGTACTTC. It codes for CASSPRSRSYEQYF.

A single count supports this clone. The chain employs TRBV27 and TRBJ1-1; D is unresolved. The V gene lost 6 bases and the J gene lost 2 bases, with 10 bases spanning the gap. This CDR3 comprises 13 residues. The germline gives CDR1 MNHEY, CDR2 SMNVEV (reference sequence). DNA of the CDR3: TGTGCCAGCAGAGGACTTCCAAACACTGAAGCTTTCTTT. Amino acid sequence: CASRGLPNTEAFF.

J is TRBJ1-5 and V is TRBV2; 10 nucleotides match TRBD1. Trimming at V came to 3 bases and at J to 13 bases, leaving 12 bases not matched to a gene. This CDR3 is built from 15 residues. Per the germline V gene, CDR1 is SNHLY and CDR2 is FYNNEI. CDR3: CASSDPRVPGQGQHF. CDR3 DNA sequence: TGTGCCAGCAGTGACCCCCGGGTCCCGGGACAGGGGCAGCATTTT.

CDR3 region: CASSVQGSWNTEAFF. The CDR3, as DNA: TGTGCCAGCAGCGTACAGGGTTCTTGGAACACTGAAGCTTTCTTT. This sequence joins TRBV9 and TRBJ1-1; TRBD1 might be the D (5 bases). The CDR3 covers 15 residues. Germline CDR1 and CDR2: SGDLS and YYNGEE. Trimming stripped 1 base from V and 1 base from J, with 11 bases between.

The chain has TRBV19 and TRBJ2-7; TRBD2 matches 11 bases. The V segment lost 6 bases and the J segment 2 bases; nucleotides outside the gene matches: 15. The CDR3 runs 18 residues. The V gene's germline CDR1 is LNHDA and CDR2 SQIVND (reference sequence). The CDR3 sequence: CASSRLSGTSGRTYEQYF. Here the CDR3 DNA reads TGTGCCAGTAGCCGGCTTAGCGGGACTAGCGGAAGAACCTACGAGCAGTACTTC.

The chain is built from TRBV20-1 and TRBJ1-1; D is possibly TRBD1 (5 bases). The CDR3 is made up of 14 amino acids. CDR1 is DFQATT and CDR2 is SNEGSKA in the germline V gene (reference sequence). With 3 bases removed from V and 1 base from J, the gap between germline ends came to 12 bases. CDR3 sequence reads: CSASKAGPNTEAFF. The CDR3, as DNA: TGCAGTGCTAGTAAGGCAGGGCCGAACACTGAAGCTTTCTTT.

In its sample, this clone was seen once. This rearrangement joins TRBV9 to TRBJ1-5; TRBD1 matches at 7 bases. V shed 0 bases, J shed 7 bases, and the junction held 7 bases outside the gene matches. The V gene's germline CDR1 is SGDLS and CDR2 YYNGEE. The CDR3 loop spans 15 amino acids. This CDR3 is CASSVAATGIQPQHF. CDR3 bases: TGTGCCAGCAGCGTAGCGGCGACAGGGATCCAGCCCCAGCATTTT.

The chain joins TRBV5-1 to TRBJ2-1; 11 positions agree with TRBD2. Germline values: CDR1 SGHRS, CDR2 YFSETQ. The trim removed 3 bases at V and 6 bases at J, leaving 5 bases unmatched. The CDR3 covers 15 residues. CDR3 amino acids: CASSSTGTSGNEQFF. The CDR3 DNA reads TGCGCCAGCAGCTCGACCGGGACTAGCGGCAATGAGCAGTTCTTC.

This clone was seen a handful of times. The chain recombines TRBV28 with TRBJ1-6; 7 positions match TRBD1. CDR3 size: 13 residues. With V trimmed by 10 bases and J by 11 bases, 11 bases remained unmatched. Germline-derived CDR1 and CDR2 are MDHEN and SYDVKM. In nucleotides, the CDR3 is TGTGCCACTCACGGGACAGTTTCGCCACCCCTCCACTTT. Translation: CATHGTVSPPLHF.

In DNA form, the CDR3 reads TGTGCCAGCACCTTGGGACAGGGGAACCAGCCCCAGCATTTT. This gives the protein CASTLGQGNQPQHF. The chain couples TRBV6-5 to TRBJ1-5, with 10 bases lining up with TRBD1. CDR3 length equals 14 residues. Germline lookup yields CDR1 MNHEY and CDR2 SVGAGI. V was pared by 7 bases and J by 7 bases, with 7 bases of the junction left unmatched.

The gene calls are TRBV2 and TRBJ1-5; D is perhaps TRBD1 (5 bases). Deletions cut 6 bases from V and 5 bases from J, with 14 bases between. CDR3 length equals 14 residues. Per the germline V gene, CDR1 is SNHLY and CDR2 is FYNNEI. This chain's CDR3 is CASSPLAGYQPQHF. The CDR3 DNA follows: TGTGCCAGCAGCCCCTTGGCAGGGTATCAGCCCCAGCATTTT.

This clone has only one observation. The genes are TRBV4-1 and TRBJ1-2; D perhaps matches TRBD1 (5 bases). The CDR3 consists of 12 residues. The V end lost 4 bases, the J end lost 11 bases, and 14 bases lay between the germline ends. The germline V gene has CDR1 MGHRA and CDR2 YSYEKL. The CDR3 DNA reads TGCGCCAGCAGCCCTCGAGTCGGGGGGTACACCTTC. As protein: CASSPRVGGYTF.

V gene TRBV10-3 combines with J gene TRBJ1-1; 7 nucleotides match TRBD1. Looked up from germline, CDR1 is ENHRY and CDR2 is SYGVKD. The CDR3 consists of 17 residues. Germline trimming cut 6 bases from V and 0 bases from J; bases unmatched to any gene: 13. The DNA for the CDR3 is TGTGCCATCAGGTGGGCCCCAGGGACAGCCTTGAACACTGAAGCTTTCTTT. Translated: CAIRWAPGTALNTEAFF.

V is TRBV12-3 or TRBV12-4 and J is TRBJ1-1; D is unresolved. The CDR3 extends over 12 amino acids. V lost 6 bases and J 8 bases, leaving 13 bases between the germline ends. CDR3 protein: CASSRSRREAFF. Written as DNA, the CDR3 is TGTGCCAGCAGCCGATCAAGGAGGGAAGCTTTCTTT.

This chain uses TRBV12-5 with TRBJ2-1; 8 bases are a match to TRBD2. After removal of 2 bases from V and 3 bases from J, the junction contained 9 bases not matched to a gene. This CDR3 is 17 amino acids long. Germline values: CDR1 LGHNT, CDR2 FRNRAP. As DNA, the CDR3 is TGTGCTAGTGGTTTGCCCGAGGGAGCGGGGGTCTACAATGAGCAGTTCTTC. It is translated as CASGLPEGAGVYNEQFF.